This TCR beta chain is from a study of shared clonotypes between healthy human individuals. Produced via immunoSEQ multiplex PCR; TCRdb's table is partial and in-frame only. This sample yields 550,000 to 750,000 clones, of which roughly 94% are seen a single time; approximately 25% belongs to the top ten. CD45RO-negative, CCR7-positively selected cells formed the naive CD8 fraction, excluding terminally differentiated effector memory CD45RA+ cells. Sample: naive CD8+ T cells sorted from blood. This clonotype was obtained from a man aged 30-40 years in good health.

CDR3 amino acids: CSAELAGGKETQYF. Written as DNA, the CDR3 is TGCAGCGCAGAACTAGCGGGAGGTAAAGAGACCCAGTACTTC. V usage is TRBV29-1 and J usage is TRBJ2-5; TRBD2 matches 12 bases. The V segment lost 7 bases and the J segment 3 bases; nucleotides outside the gene matches: 6. Germline V gene data show CDR1 as SQVTM and CDR2 as ANQGSEA. The CDR3 is 14 amino acids.